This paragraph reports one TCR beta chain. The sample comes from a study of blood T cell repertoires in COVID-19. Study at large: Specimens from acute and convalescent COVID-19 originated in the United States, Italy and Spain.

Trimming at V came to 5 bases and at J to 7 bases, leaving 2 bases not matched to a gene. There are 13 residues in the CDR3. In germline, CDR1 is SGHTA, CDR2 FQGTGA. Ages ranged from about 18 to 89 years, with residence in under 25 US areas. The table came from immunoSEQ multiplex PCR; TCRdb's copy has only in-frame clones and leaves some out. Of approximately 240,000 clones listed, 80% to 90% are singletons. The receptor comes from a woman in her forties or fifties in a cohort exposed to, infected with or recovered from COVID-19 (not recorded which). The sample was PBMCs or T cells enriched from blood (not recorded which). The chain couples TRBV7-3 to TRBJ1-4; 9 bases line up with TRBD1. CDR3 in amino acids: CASSLTGGEKLFF. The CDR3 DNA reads TGTGCCAGCAGCCTGACAGGGGGTGAAAAACTGTTTTTT.